Below are 28 T cell receptor beta chains sequenced from a single sample in a study of T-cell memory formation after mild COVID-19. TCRdb processed the 5' RACE reads anew with MiXCR; each CDR3 protein has one entry. The sample includes 400,000 to 500,000 distinct CDR3 sequences, 20% to 25% of them seen just once. Sequencing was carried out using PBMCs or a T cell subset sorted from them (not recorded which). The source is an adult woman who had mild COVID-19 (a few samples of this study predate the infection). Cell type and time point are not known.

In this sample, this clonotype turned up many times. This chain uses TRBV12-3 or TRBV12-4 with TRBJ2-5, with 9 bases lining up with TRBD2. The CDR3 spans 15 residues. V shed 0 bases and J 4 bases; nucleotides not matched to a gene: 3. CDR3 residues: CASSLAQAGGETQYF. CDR3 DNA: TGTGCCAGCAGTTTAGCGCAAGCGGGGGGAGAGACCCAGTACTTC.

The chain combines TRBV19 with TRBJ2-5; 12 bases align to TRBD2. Trimming removed 4 bases from V and 5 bases from J; junction bases left unmatched: 8. The CDR3 has 16 amino acids. Germline V gene lookup returns CDR1 LNHDA and CDR2 SQIVND (reference sequence). Here the CDR3 reads CASSKTTGTSGETQYF. The CDR3 DNA follows: TGTGCCAGTAGTAAAACAACCGGGACTAGCGGGGAGACCCAGTACTTC.

V and J are TRBV4-3 and TRBJ1-1, with D possibly matching TRBD1 (6 bases). Trimming pared 0 bases from V and 4 bases from J, leaving 9 bases between. The CDR3 length is 14 residues. Germline V lookup: CDR1 LGHNA, CDR2 YSLEER. As DNA, the CDR3 is TGCGCCAGCAGCCAAGATCAGGGGCGCACTGAAGCTTTCTTT. Translation gives CASSQDQGRTEAFF.

V usage is TRBV5-6 and J usage is TRBJ2-1; D not resolved. CDR3 size: 14 residues. CDR1 SGHDT and CDR2 YYEEEE come from the germline V gene. V was shortened by 4 bases and J by 1 base, with 9 bases between the two germline ends. CDR3 in amino acids: CASSRLESYNEQFF. CDR3 nucleotide sequence: TGTGCCAGCAGCCGCCTAGAGTCCTACAATGAGCAGTTCTTC.

This clonotype has only a few counts. The CDR3 sequence: CATSRDARVSPLHF. The CDR3 nucleotides read TGTGCCACCAGCAGAGATGCCAGGGTTTCACCCCTCCACTTT. The rearrangement uses TRBV15 and TRBJ1-6; D is perhaps TRBD1 (5 bases). The CDR3 is 14 residues long. V was shortened by 0 bases and J by 9 bases, with 9 bases between the two germline ends. Per the germline V gene, CDR1 is LNHNV and CDR2 is YYDKDF (reference sequence).

The chain couples TRBV5-1 to TRBJ2-3, with 13 nucleotides matching TRBD2. With V trimmed by 4 bases and J by 2 bases, 4 bases remained unmatched. Germline CDR1 reads SGHRS; CDR2 reads YFSETQ. The CDR3 consists of 16 residues. This CDR3 reads CASSEGLAGHTDTQYF. The DNA of the CDR3 is TGCGCCAGCAGCGAGGGACTAGCGGGGCACACAGATACGCAGTATTTT.

The chain uses TRBV9 and TRBJ1-3; D might be TRBD1 (5 bases). CDR1 and CDR2 from the germline V gene are SGDLS and YYNGEE. The CDR3 has 14 amino acids. V was clipped by 0 bases and J by 5 bases, with 9 bases between them. The CDR3 coding sequence is TGTGCCAGCAGCGTAGAGTCAGGGAGAAACACCATATATTTT. It codes for CASSVESGRNTIYF.

The J gene is TRBJ2-5, the V gene TRBV11-2; possibly TRBD1 for D (6 bases). Trimming pared 5 bases from V and 2 bases from J, leaving 15 bases between. The germline CDR1 and CDR2 sequences are SGHAT and FQNNGV. The CDR3 has 15 amino acids. The CDR3 sequence: CASSGRRTAQETQYF. DNA of the CDR3: TGTGCCAGCAGCGGTCGAAGGACAGCACAAGAGACCCAGTACTTC. Together with reference TRBV11-2 and TRBJ2-5, the CDR3 gives the full variable domain: EAGVAQSPRYKIIEKRQSVAFWCNPISGHATLYWYQQILGQGPKLLIQFQNNGVVDDSQLPKDRFSAERLKGVDSTLKIQPAKLEDSAVYLCASSGRRTAQETQYFGPGTRLLVL.

The chain employs TRBV7-9 and TRBJ2-3; D not certain. The CDR3 is 15 residues long. The V and J ends lost 8 bases and 2 bases respectively, with 17 bases between them. Germline V CDR1 and CDR2: SEHNR, FQNEAQ (reference sequence). CDR3 in DNA: TGTGCCAGCCGGTCTACTTCGGATTACACAGATACGCAGTATTTT. Translation: CASRSTSDYTDTQYF.

The chain is built from TRBV24-1 and TRBJ2-4, with a tentative D call TRBD2 (6 bases). The CDR3 loop spans 18 amino acids. V was shortened by 2 bases and J by 0 bases, with 16 bases between the two germline ends. Germline values: CDR1 KGHDR, CDR2 SFDVKD. The CDR3: CATSDSKGLHLAKNIQYF. As DNA, the CDR3 is TGTGCCACCAGTGATTCGAAGGGACTCCACTTAGCCAAAAACATTCAGTACTTC.

There are a few counts of this clonotype. V is TRBV6-1 and J is TRBJ2-2; D is uncertain. Germline lookup yields CDR1 MNHNS and CDR2 SASEGT. The CDR3 is made up of 14 amino acids. The germline V and J ends were trimmed by 1 base and 6 bases, with 9 bases remaining between them. CDR3 sequence reads: CASSEDQWAGELFF. As DNA, the CDR3 is TGTGCCAGCAGTGAAGATCAATGGGCCGGGGAGCTGTTTTTT.

The CDR3 loop is CASSAGQGIHEQYF. CDR3 sequence (DNA): TGTGCCAGCAGCGCAGGACAGGGGATTCACGAGCAGTACTTC. V gene TRBV7-9 combines with J gene TRBJ2-7; 9 bases line up with TRBD1. The CDR3 loop spans 14 amino acids. Germline V gene lookup returns CDR1 SEHNR and CDR2 FQNEAQ (reference sequence). With 5 bases clipped from V and 5 bases from J, the junction kept 7 bases outside the gene matches.

The chain links TRBV19 to TRBJ2-1; D is tentatively TRBD1 or TRBD2 (5 bases each). CDR1 is LNHDA and CDR2 is SQIVND in the germline V gene (reference sequence). The V end lost 3 bases, the J end lost 2 bases, and 17 bases lay between the germline ends. The CDR3 runs to 17 residues. The CDR3 region is CASSMPPRGGPYNEQFF. In nucleotides, the CDR3 is TGTGCCAGTAGTATGCCCCCTAGGGGCGGGCCCTACAATGAGCAGTTCTTC.

This clonotype has more than one count but fewer than ten. J is TRBJ1-1 and V is TRBV7-9; TRBD1 might be the D (5 bases). The CDR3 is 14 amino acids. The V gene lost 5 bases and the J gene lost 6 bases, with 16 bases spanning the gap. Germline lookup yields CDR1 SEHNR and CDR2 FQNEAQ (reference sequence). The CDR3 protein is CASSLVTGTAEAFF. Here the CDR3 DNA reads TGTGCCAGCAGCCTTGTCACAGGTACCGCTGAAGCTTTCTTT. The whole variable domain, remainder taken from reference TRBV7-9 and TRBJ1-1, is DTGVSQNPRHKITKRGQNVTFRCDPISEHNRLYWYRQTLGQGPEFLTYFQNEAQLEKSRLLSDRFSAERPKGSFSTLEIQRTEQGDSAMYLCASSLVTGTAEAFFGQGTRLTVV.

The chain couples TRBV7-8 to TRBJ1-1; D is uncertain. The V gene's germline CDR1 is SGHVS and CDR2 FQNEAQ. The V gene lost 5 bases and the J gene lost 4 bases, with 11 bases spanning the gap. The CDR3 contains 13 residues. This CDR3 reads CASSVNRLTEAFF. The CDR3 DNA is TGTGCCAGCAGCGTAAATCGACTCACTGAAGCTTTCTTT.

The gene calls are TRBV2 and TRBJ2-3; a weak D match, TRBD1 (6 bases). CDR3 length equals 15 residues. The V end was cut by 2 bases, the J end by 3 bases, with 12 bases between. Germline V gene lookup returns CDR1 SNHLY and CDR2 FYNNEI. Here the CDR3 DNA reads TGTGCCAGCAGTGAACGGCAGGGGTGGACAGATACGCAGTATTTT. Its translation: CASSERQGWTDTQYF.

The V and J genes are TRBV20-1 and TRBJ2-3, with D possibly being TRBD1 (5 bases). Looked up from germline, CDR1 is DFQATT and CDR2 is SNEGSKA (reference sequence). The CDR3 is 15 residues long. V dropped 2 bases and J dropped 2 bases, with 14 bases sitting between them. The CDR3 nucleotides read TGCAGTGCTAGATCAGGGATCGCGTACACAGATACGCAGTATTTT. This codes for CSARSGIAYTDTQYF.

This clonotype was observed a handful of times. The genes are TRBV7-2 and TRBJ1-4; no definite D call. CDR3 size: 13 residues. Germline V lookup: CDR1 SGHTA, CDR2 FQGNSA. The V and J ends lost 7 bases and 2 bases respectively, with 8 bases between them. The CDR3 DNA reads TGTGCCAGCAACAAAGAGACTAATGAAAAACTGTTTTTT. This translates into CASNKETNEKLFF.

This clonotype was seen a handful of times. The rearrangement joins TRBV5-1 to TRBJ2-7; D call uncertain. Germline V CDR1 and CDR2: SGHRS, YFSETQ. Deletions cut 6 bases from V and 9 bases from J, with 13 bases between. There are 11 residues in the CDR3. CDR3 coding DNA: TGCGCCAGCACCAGTGGGGTCGTGCAGTACTTC. This gives the protein CASTSGVVQYF.

The V gene is TRBV5-5, the J gene TRBJ1-5; D is undetermined. V gave up 3 bases and J gave up 1 base, with 11 bases separating them. Germline CDR1 SGHKS, CDR2 YYEKEE (reference sequence). This CDR3 is 15 amino acids long. CDR3 in DNA: TGTGCCAGCAGCTGGAGAAGCGGGAGCAATCAGCCCCAGCATTTT. The encoded protein is CASSWRSGSNQPQHF.

The chain joins TRBV5-1 to TRBJ2-5, with 7 bases matching TRBD2. Per germline, CDR1 SGHRS and CDR2 YFSETQ. The ends lost 3 bases at V and 5 bases at J; junction bases unmatched: 7. This CDR3 has 14 amino acids. The DNA for the CDR3 is TGCGCCAGCAGCTGGATGGGGGGGGACGAGACCCAGTACTTC. This codes for CASSWMGGDETQYF.

This chain uses TRBV29-1 with TRBJ2-1; 9 bases are shared with TRBD2. Germline V gene lookup returns CDR1 SQVTM and CDR2 ANQGSEA. The V and J ends lost 7 bases and 0 bases, in that order; junction bases with no gene match: 10. This CDR3 has 16 residues. The CDR3 here is CSGAGGDPSSYNEQFF. CDR3 DNA sequence: TGCAGCGGGGCGGGAGGGGATCCAAGCTCCTACAATGAGCAGTTCTTC.

CDR3 nucleotide sequence: TGTGCCAGTAGTATAAACGCACTCGTGGCCACTGAAGCTTTCTTT. Its protein product is CASSINALVATEAFF. The chain employs TRBV19 and TRBJ1-1; D remains ambiguous. Germline V gene data show CDR1 as LNHDA and CDR2 as SQIVND (reference sequence). Trimming removed 2 bases at V and 4 bases at J, with 14 bases between. The CDR3 totals 15 residues.

V gene TRBV11-3 combines with J gene TRBJ2-1; TRBD2 matches at 13 bases. CDR3 length: 16 residues. The V gene's germline CDR1 is SGHNT and CDR2 YENEEA. The junction had 8 bases not matched to a gene; V was cut back by 2 bases and J by 10 bases. The CDR3 loop is CASSLRLAGGLREQFF. DNA for the CDR3: TGTGCCAGCAGCTTACGACTAGCGGGGGGCCTGAGAGAGCAGTTCTTC.

This chain links TRBV24-1 with TRBJ2-7, with TRBD1 matching over 9 bases. J was trimmed by 3 bases and V by 6 bases; bases with no gene match: 8. CDR1 is KGHDR and CDR2 is SFDVKD in the germline V gene. The CDR3 consists of 15 residues. This CDR3 is CATSSPGQGIYEQYF. CDR3 sequence (DNA): TGTGCCACCAGTTCTCCGGGACAGGGTATCTACGAGCAGTACTTC.

This clonotype was seen only a few times. This sequence joins TRBV5-1 and TRBJ2-1; D might be TRBD2 (5 bases). The germline gives CDR1 SGHRS, CDR2 YFSETQ. This CDR3 region has 13 residues. V was clipped by 7 bases and J by 4 bases, with 12 bases between them. The chain's CDR3 is CASAWIAYNEQFF. DNA for the CDR3: TGCGCCAGCGCCTGGATAGCGTACAATGAGCAGTTCTTC.

The chain couples TRBV4-2 to TRBJ2-5; perhaps TRBD2 as D (5 bases). This CDR3 comprises 13 residues. V was pared by 0 bases and J by 8 bases, with 10 bases between. Germline V gene lookup returns CDR1 LGHNA and CDR2 YNFKEQ. The CDR3 region has the DNA TGTGCCAGCAGCCAAGATGAGGGTTCAACCCAGTACTTC. It is translated as CASSQDEGSTQYF.

In this sample, this clonotype turned up a few times. V usage is TRBV2 and J usage is TRBJ2-7; 12 bases are a match to TRBD2. With V trimmed by 8 bases and J by 7 bases, 9 bases remained unmatched. This CDR3 has 14 residues. CDR1 and CDR2 from the germline V gene are SNHLY and FYNNEI. In nucleotides, the CDR3 is TGTGCCAGCTGTAGACTAGCGGGGGCCCTAGAGCAGTACTTC. It yields the protein CASCRLAGALEQYF. The full variable domain, in which reference TRBV2 and TRBJ2-7 provide the parts outside the CDR3, is EPEVTQTPSHQVTQMGQEVILRCVPISNHLYFYWYRQILGQKVEFLVSFYNNEISEKSEIFDDQFSVERPDGSNFTLKIRSTKLEDSAMYFCASCRLAGALEQYFGPGTRLTVT.